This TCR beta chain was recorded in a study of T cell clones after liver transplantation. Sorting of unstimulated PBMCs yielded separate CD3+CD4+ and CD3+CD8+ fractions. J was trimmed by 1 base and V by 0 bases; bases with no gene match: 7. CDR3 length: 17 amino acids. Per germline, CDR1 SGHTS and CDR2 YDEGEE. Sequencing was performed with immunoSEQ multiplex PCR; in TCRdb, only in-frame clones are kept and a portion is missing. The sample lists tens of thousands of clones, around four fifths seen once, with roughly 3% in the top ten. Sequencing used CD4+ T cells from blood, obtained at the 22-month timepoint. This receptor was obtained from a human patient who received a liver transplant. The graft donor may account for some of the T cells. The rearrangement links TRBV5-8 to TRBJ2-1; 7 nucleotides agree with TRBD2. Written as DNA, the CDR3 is TGTGCCAGCAGCTTGGAGTTGGGGGGGGAGTCCTACAATGAGCAGTTCTTC. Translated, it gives CASSLELGGESYNEQFF.